The 17 T cell receptor beta chains in this list originate from one sample, sequenced in a study of cytomegalovirus exposure and HLA in healthy donors. The PCR employed 60 Vbeta primers together with 13 Jbeta primers. Here immunoSEQ multiplex PCR was the method, and the copy in TCRdb shows in-frame clones only, minus some. The top ten clones hold roughly a tenth of a sample with fewer than 250,000 clones, about 85% of them seen once. Sequencing was performed on PBMCs. These receptors came from a woman in her forties or fifties in good health and CMV-seropositive.

V usage is TRBV7-2 and J usage is TRBJ2-5; D possibly corresponds to TRBD1 (5 bases). The CDR3 contains 14 residues. Trimming left V 3 bases short and J 0 bases short, with 8 bases between. The germline gives CDR1 SGHTA, CDR2 FQGNSA. CDR3 sequence reads: CASSFGADQETQYF. Here the CDR3 DNA reads TGTGCCAGCAGCTTTGGGGCAGACCAAGAGACCCAGTACTTC.

As DNA, the CDR3 is TGTGCCAGTAGTATAGGCAGCGGACTGAACAATGAAAAACTGTTTTTT. Translated: CASSIGSGLNNEKLFF. V and J are TRBV19 and TRBJ1-4; no clear D gene. The V end lost 1 base, the J end lost 5 bases, and 14 bases lay between the germline ends. The germline V gene encodes CDR1 LNHDA and CDR2 SQIVND (reference sequence). The CDR3 has 16 residues.

V is TRBV5-1 and J is TRBJ2-5, with D perhaps matching TRBD2 (6 bases). Trimming cost V 1 base and J 2 bases, with 12 bases left between them. The CDR3 consists of 15 residues. Per the germline V gene, CDR1 is SGHRS and CDR2 is YFSETQ. The DNA for the CDR3 is TGCGCCAGCAGCTTGTCTCCCGGGGGACAAGAGACCCAGTACTTC. Translating it yields CASSLSPGGQETQYF. Combining the CDR3 with reference TRBV5-1 and TRBJ2-5 gives the whole variable domain KAGVTQTPRYLIKTRGQQVTLSCSPISGHRSVSWYQQTPGQGLQFLFEYFSETQRNKGNFPGRFSGRQFSNSRSEMNVSTLELGDSALYLCASSLSPGGQETQYFGPGTRLLVL.

The V call is TRBV7-3, the J call TRBJ2-7, with TRBD1 as a possible D gene (7 bases). From germline, CDR1 is SGHTA and CDR2 FQGTGA. Trimming pared 1 base from V and 0 bases from J, leaving 13 bases between. This CDR3 is built from 16 residues. CDR3 amino acids: CASSLSGTAGSYEQYF. CDR3 DNA sequence: TGTGCCAGCAGCTTAAGTGGGACAGCGGGCTCCTACGAGCAGTACTTC. Looking up the rest from reference TRBV7-3 and TRBJ2-7 gives the full variable domain: GAGVSQTPSNKVTEKGKYVELRCDPISGHTALYWYRQSLGQGPEFLIYFQGTGAADDSGLPNDRFFAVRPEGSVSTLKIQRTERGDSAVYLCASSLSGTAGSYEQYFGPGTRLTVT.

This chain uses TRBV27 with TRBJ1-2; 7 bases align to TRBD1. The CDR3 is 12 residues long. CDR1 and CDR2 from the germline V gene are MNHEY and SMNVEV (reference sequence). The ends lost 5 bases at V and 7 bases at J; junction bases unmatched: 4. The CDR3 sequence is CASSGYRGGYTF. The CDR3 DNA reads as TGTGCCAGCAGTGGTTACAGGGGTGGCTACACCTTC.

The genes are TRBV9 and TRBJ1-6; TRBD1 aligns across 8 bases. Germline CDR1 and CDR2: SGDLS and YYNGEE. V shed 0 bases and J 6 bases; nucleotides not matched to a gene: 2. CDR3 length: 15 residues. CDR3 DNA sequence: TGTGCCAGCAGCGTAGGTGACAGGGGTAATTCACCCCTCCACTTT. Its protein product is CASSVGDRGNSPLHF.

V and J are TRBV5-1 and TRBJ1-1; TRBD1 matches at 7 bases. From germline, CDR1 is SGHRS and CDR2 YFSETQ. Losses at the gene ends were 4 bases for V and 0 bases for J; bases not matched to a gene: 6. This CDR3 region has 15 residues. The CDR3 DNA sequence: TGCGCCAGCAGCCCGAAGACAGGGTTGAACACTGAAGCTTTCTTT. Translating gives CASSPKTGLNTEAFF.

This clone was recorded a few times. V usage is TRBV6-1 and J usage is TRBJ1-3; D remains ambiguous. V was pared by 3 bases and J by 0 bases, with 9 bases between. The CDR3 length is 15 residues. Germline CDR1 MNHNS, CDR2 SASEGT. CDR3 sequence reads: CASSDSFDSGNTIYF. The CDR3 region has the DNA TGTGCCAGCAGTGACAGTTTCGACTCTGGAAACACCATATATTTT.

The rearrangement joins TRBV18 to TRBJ2-5; D unclear. The J call may not be correct, given that the DNA end is closer to TRBJ2-7. Germline values: CDR1 KGHSH, CDR2 LQKENI. The CDR3 has 11 amino acids. The CDR3, as DNA: TGTGCCAGCTCACAAGAGAACGAGCAGTACTTC. This gives the protein CASSQENEQYF.

The chain joins TRBV19 to TRBJ2-1; D perhaps matches TRBD2 (5 bases). CDR1 is LNHDA and CDR2 is SQIVND in the germline V gene (reference sequence). The CDR3 is made up of 13 amino acids. Trimming shortened V by 6 bases and J by 5 bases, and 11 bases separated the two germline ends. The CDR3 DNA sequence: TGTGCCAGTAGCTTGGACTGGAACAATGAGCAGTTCTTC. Translated: CASSLDWNNEQFF.

This clone was seen a handful of times. The rearrangement joins TRBV5-4 to TRBJ2-1; 10 bases are shared with TRBD1. Germline V gene data show CDR1 as SGHNT and CDR2 as YYREEE (reference sequence). This CDR3 spans 15 amino acids. V shed 4 bases, J shed 2 bases, and the junction held 3 bases outside the gene matches. The chain's CDR3 is CASSAGQGTYNEQFF. The CDR3 nucleotides read TGTGCCAGCAGCGCGGGACAGGGGACCTACAATGAGCAGTTCTTC.

This chain connects TRBV2 to TRBJ1-6; D unclear. The CDR3 totals 12 residues. V lost 4 bases and J lost 10, with 8 bases in between. The germline gives CDR1 SNHLY, CDR2 FYNNEI. CDR3 sequence reads: CASSGPESPLHF. CDR3 DNA: TGTGCCAGCAGTGGGCCGGAGTCACCCCTCCACTTT.

This clone was seen only a few times. The gene calls are TRBV19 and TRBJ1-1, with no clear D. This CDR3 has 14 amino acids. The V gene's germline CDR1 is LNHDA and CDR2 SQIVND (reference sequence). Trimming stripped 2 bases from V and 0 bases from J, with 7 bases between. Here the CDR3 reads CASSISRMNTEAFF. In DNA form, the CDR3 reads TGTGCCAGTAGTATATCCAGGATGAACACTGAAGCTTTCTTT.

In this sample, this clone turned up a few times. The gene calls are TRBV9 and TRBJ1-5; D is unresolved. The CDR3 covers 12 residues. V shed 8 bases and J shed 0 bases, with 6 bases lying between them. The germline gives CDR1 SGDLS, CDR2 YYNGEE. The CDR3 region has the DNA TGTGCCAGTGGAGATAGCAATCAGCCCCAGCATTTT. It is translated as CASGDSNQPQHF.

The chain carries TRBV19 and TRBJ2-1, with a weak D call TRBD2 (7 bases). Germline V CDR1 and CDR2: LNHDA, SQIVND (reference sequence). The CDR3 runs to 17 residues. The germline V and J ends were trimmed by 0 bases and 4 bases, with 16 bases remaining between them. The DNA of the CDR3 is TGTGCCAGTAGTATAGAGAGAGGGGGGGCCGTTTACAATGAGCAGTTCTTC. It codes for CASSIERGGAVYNEQFF.

This clone showed up just once. V gene TRBV5-1 combines with J gene TRBJ1-1; D is uncertain. The germline CDR1 and CDR2 sequences are SGHRS and YFSETQ. The CDR3 consists of 15 residues. Deletions cut 0 bases from V and 0 bases from J, with 9 bases between. Here the CDR3 reads CASSLGGTMNTEAFF. The CDR3 nucleotides are TGCGCCAGCAGCTTGGGAGGCACTATGAACACTGAAGCTTTCTTT.

In this sample, this clone turned up once. This chain links TRBV5-1 with TRBJ2-3; 7 nucleotides agree with TRBD2. The CDR3 covers 16 residues. Germline assignment: CDR1 SGHRS and CDR2 YFSETQ. V lost 0 bases, J lost 4 bases, and 8 bases stayed unmatched. This CDR3 reads CASSLAVGGKSDTQYF. The CDR3 DNA is TGCGCCAGCAGCTTGGCGGTGGGGGGGAAATCAGATACGCAGTATTTT.